Below, one T cell receptor (beta chain) is given with its context. Building the TCR beta libraries relied on iRepertoire HTBI primers, and CDR3 regions underwent Arm-PCR. TCRdb processed the multiplex PCR reads anew with MiXCR; each CDR3 protein has one entry. The profile shows 400,000 to 500,000 distinct CDR3 sequences, around 20% of them singletons. The data derive from a study of regulatory T cells in long-lasting Graves disease. The time point was: persistent/refractory GD, antithyroid drugs over 5 years with positive TRAb. PBMCs provided the RNA from which the TCR library was made. Germline values: CDR1 MDHEN, CDR2 SYDVKM. The V gene end was trimmed by 5 bases and the J gene end by 5 bases; junction bases not matched to a gene: 10. The CDR3 loop spans 15 amino acids.

This TCR derives from a female donor with Graves disease. The chain has TRBV28 and TRBJ2-3; TRBD1 agrees at 7 bases. Here the sequenced sample was peripheral blood mononuclear cells (PBMCs), taken when the disease was refractory, from a patient treated with antithyroid drugs. CDR3 in amino acids: CASSASDRKVDTQYF. The CDR3 bases are TGTGCCAGCAGTGCTTCGGACAGGAAGGTAGATACGCAGTATTTT.